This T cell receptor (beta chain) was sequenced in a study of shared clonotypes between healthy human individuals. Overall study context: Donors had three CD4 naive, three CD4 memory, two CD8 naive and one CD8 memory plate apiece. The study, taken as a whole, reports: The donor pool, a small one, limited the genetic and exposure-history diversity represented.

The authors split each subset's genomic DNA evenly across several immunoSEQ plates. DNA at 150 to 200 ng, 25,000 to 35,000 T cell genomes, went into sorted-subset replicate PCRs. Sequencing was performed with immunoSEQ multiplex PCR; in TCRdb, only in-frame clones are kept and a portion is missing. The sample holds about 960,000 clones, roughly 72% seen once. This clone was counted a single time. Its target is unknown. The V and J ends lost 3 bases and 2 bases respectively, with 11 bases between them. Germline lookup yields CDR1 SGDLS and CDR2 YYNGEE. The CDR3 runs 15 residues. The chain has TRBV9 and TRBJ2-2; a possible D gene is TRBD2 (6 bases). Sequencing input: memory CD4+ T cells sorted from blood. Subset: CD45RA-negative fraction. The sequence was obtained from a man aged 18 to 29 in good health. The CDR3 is CASSGGLINTGELFF. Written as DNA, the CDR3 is TGTGCCAGCAGCGGGGGACTCATTAACACCGGGGAGCTGTTTTTT. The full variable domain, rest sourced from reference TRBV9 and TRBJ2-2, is DSGVTQTPKHLITATGQRVTLRCSPRSGDLSVYWYQQSLDQGLQFLIQYYNGEERAKGNILERFSAQQFPDLHSELNLSSLELGDSALYFCASSGGLINTGELFFGEGSRLTVL.